A selection of T cell receptor beta chains follows, all from one sample in a study of T cell responses to AZD1222 COVID-19 vaccine. The repertoire was sequenced with immunoSEQ multiplex PCR; TCRdb's copy has only in-frame clones and lacks some. The sample has some 60,000 clones; 60% to 85% are singletons. This sample comprised peripheral blood, obtained 28 days after the second AZD1222 dose. Source of these receptors: an adult who received the AZD1222 COVID-19 vaccine. CDR3s include the opening cysteine and the closing phenylalanine or tryptophan. The D gene is left open where the match is weak. Size is omitted from some rows. Given values are once, few, many or a class for expanded clones.

J gene: TRBJ2-7
clone size: .
D gene: .
V gene: TRBV6-5
CDR3 protein: CASSNRDGPYEQYF
CDR3 DNA: TGTGCCAGCAGTAACCGGGACGGACCCTACGAGCAGTACTTC

J gene: TRBJ2-1
clone size: .
D gene: TRBD1
V gene: TRBV5-1
CDR3 protein: CASSGGQGVGEQFF
CDR3 DNA: TGCGCCAGCAGCGGGGGACAGGGGGTTGGTGAGCAGTTCTTC

J gene: TRBJ1-2
clone size: few
D gene: .
V gene: TRBV19
CDR3 protein: CASSPSPNYGYTF
CDR3 DNA: TGTGCCAGTAGTCCAAGCCCCAACTATGGCTACACCTTC

J gene: TRBJ1-3
clone size: few
D gene: TRBD1
V gene: TRBV6-5
CDR3 protein: CASTMGQGNTIYF
CDR3 DNA: TGTGCCAGCACTATGGGACAGGGAAACACCATATATTTT

J gene: TRBJ2-3
clone size: .
D gene: TRBD1
V gene: TRBV24-1
CDR3 protein: CATSARTGEIDTQYF
CDR3 DNA: TGTGCCACCAGTGCTCGGACAGGGGAGATAGATACGCAGTATTTT

J gene: TRBJ1-2
clone size: few
D gene: TRBD1
V gene: TRBV6-5
CDR3 protein: CASSLRTGRGYGYTF
CDR3 DNA: TGTGCCAGCAGTCTCCGGACAGGGCGAGGCTATGGCTACACCTTC

J gene: TRBJ1-3
clone size: .
D gene: .
V gene: TRBV28
CDR3 protein: CASTGVARNTIYF
CDR3 DNA: TGTGCCAGCACAGGGGTTGCGCGAAACACCATATATTTT

J gene: TRBJ2-1
clone size: .
D gene: TRBD2
V gene: TRBV7-2
CDR3 protein: CASSYAGGPYNEQFF
CDR3 DNA: TGTGCCAGCAGCTACGCGGGGGGCCCATACAATGAGCAGTTCTTC

J gene: TRBJ1-1
clone size: once
D gene: .
V gene: TRBV12-3/TRBV12-4
CDR3 protein: CASSPFRDAEAFF
CDR3 DNA: TGTGCCAGCAGCCCCTTTCGGGATGCTGAAGCTTTCTTT

J gene: TRBJ2-2
clone size: .
D gene: .
V gene: TRBV5-1
CDR3 protein: CASSLYGIQGGELFF
CDR3 DNA: TGCGCCAGCAGCTTGTACGGCATCCAGGGGGGGGAGCTGTTTTTT

J gene: TRBJ2-3
clone size: .
D gene: .
V gene: TRBV7-9
CDR3 protein: CASSLEGHTDTQYF
CDR3 DNA: TGTGCCAGCAGCTTAGAAGGACACACAGATACGCAGTATTTT

J gene: TRBJ1-4
clone size: .
D gene: TRBD1
V gene: TRBV4-2
CDR3 protein: CASSPGTGSEKLFF
CDR3 DNA: TGTGCCAGCAGCCCCGGGACAGGGAGTGAAAAACTGTTTTTT

J gene: TRBJ2-7
clone size: .
D gene: TRBD2
V gene: TRBV10-3
CDR3 protein: CAISEIAGSYSEQYF
CDR3 DNA: TGTGCCATCAGTGAGATAGCGGGGTCGTACAGCGAGCAGTACTTC

J gene: TRBJ1-3
clone size: .
D gene: .
V gene: TRBV28
CDR3 protein: CASRSTVSGNTIYF
CDR3 DNA: TGTGCCAGCAGGTCGACAGTCTCTGGAAACACCATATATTTT

J gene: TRBJ2-2
clone size: .
D gene: .
V gene: TRBV14
CDR3 protein: CASSQETTGELFF
CDR3 DNA: TGTGCCAGCAGCCAAGAGACCACCGGGGAGCTGTTTTTT

J gene: TRBJ1-1
clone size: .
D gene: .
V gene: TRBV19
CDR3 protein: CASIYSQERTEAFF
CDR3 DNA: TGTGCCAGTATCTATTCGCAGGAGAGGACTGAAGCTTTCTTT

J gene: TRBJ2-7
clone size: .
D gene: .
V gene: TRBV7-9
CDR3 protein: CASSLAQGVHEQYF
CDR3 DNA: TGTGCCAGCAGCTTAGCACAGGGAGTCCACGAGCAGTACTTC

J gene: TRBJ2-1
clone size: .
D gene: .
V gene: TRBV5-1
CDR3 protein: CASSSGGGYNEQFF
CDR3 DNA: TGCGCCAGCAGCTCCGGTGGAGGCTACAATGAGCAGTTCTTC

J gene: TRBJ1-2
clone size: .
D gene: .
V gene: TRBV20-1
CDR3 protein: CSAQDSLGYTF
CDR3 DNA: TGCAGTGCGCAGGACAGTTTGGGCTACACCTTC

J gene: TRBJ1-5
clone size: few
D gene: TRBD1
V gene: TRBV5-8
CDR3 protein: CASSPTPTGFSNQPQHF
CDR3 DNA: TGTGCCAGCAGCCCAACCCCGACAGGGTTTAGCAATCAGCCCCAGCATTTT

J gene: TRBJ2-1
clone size: .
D gene: TRBD2
V gene: TRBV29-1
CDR3 protein: CSVPAGGGPYNEQFF
CDR3 DNA: TGCAGCGTTCCGGCCGGGGGGGGACCCTACAATGAGCAGTTCTTC

J gene: TRBJ1-2
clone size: .
D gene: .
V gene: TRBV28
CDR3 protein: CASSLGGAKGNYGYTF
CDR3 DNA: TGTGCCAGCAGTTTAGGGGGGGCGAAAGGAAACTATGGCTACACCTTC

J gene: TRBJ1-5
clone size: .
D gene: TRBD1
V gene: TRBV7-9
CDR3 protein: CASSQTGDQPQHF
CDR3 DNA: TGTGCCAGCAGCCAGACAGGGGATCAGCCCCAGCATTTT

J gene: TRBJ1-3
clone size: .
D gene: .
V gene: TRBV19
CDR3 protein: CASTQPRTGNTIYF
CDR3 DNA: TGTGCCAGTACCCAACCCCGGACGGGAAACACCATATATTTT

J gene: TRBJ2-7
clone size: .
D gene: TRBD2
V gene: TRBV11-2
CDR3 protein: CASSFGSGLEYEQYF
CDR3 DNA: TGTGCCAGCAGCTTCGGGTCGGGACTAGAATACGAGCAGTACTTC

J gene: TRBJ1-1
clone size: .
D gene: .
V gene: TRBV25-1
CDR3 protein: CASSWGAQAFF
CDR3 DNA: TGTGCCAGCAGTTGGGGGGCTCAAGCTTTCTTT

J gene: TRBJ2-7
clone size: .
D gene: .
V gene: TRBV5-1
CDR3 protein: CASSLGGLKEQYF
CDR3 DNA: TGCGCCAGCAGCTTGGGGGGGCTAAAAGAGCAGTACTTC

J gene: TRBJ1-1
clone size: .
D gene: .
V gene: TRBV11-1
CDR3 protein: CASSLNSLTEAFF
CDR3 DNA: TGTGCCAGCAGCTTAAACAGTCTCACTGAAGCTTTCTTT

J gene: TRBJ1-2
clone size: .
D gene: .
V gene: TRBV6-4
CDR3 protein: CASRPRDGYTF
CDR3 DNA: TGTGCCAGCAGACCCAGGGATGGCTACACCTTC

J gene: TRBJ2-3
clone size: .
D gene: TRBD2
V gene: TRBV9
CDR3 protein: CASSVVPGGGTDTQYF
CDR3 DNA: TGTGCCAGCAGCGTAGTCCCGGGGGGTGGCACAGATACGCAGTATTTT

J gene: TRBJ1-5
clone size: .
D gene: .
V gene: TRBV3-1/TRBV3-2
CDR3 protein: CASSQNRAQQPQHF
CDR3 DNA: TGTGCCAGCAGCCAAAACAGGGCTCAACAGCCCCAGCATTTT